This is a list of T cell receptor beta chains from one sample in a study of blood T cell repertoires in COVID-19. The protocol was immunoSEQ multiplex PCR, while the TCRdb copy is restricted to in-frame clones and leaves out a portion. This table holds 100,000 to 150,000 clones, more than 65% found once. Input material: peripheral blood. These receptors were obtained from a human donor in a cohort sampled during active COVID-19. The CDR3 runs from the conserved cysteine through the conserved F or W. Fields, in order: D gene, clone size, J gene, V gene, CDR3 protein, CDR3 DNA. A D gene is named only where the DNA matches it firmly. Only some rows state a clone size, as once, few, many or a class for expanded clones.

>NA|NA|TRBJ1-2|TRBV24-1
CATSAGFADYGYTF
TGTGCCACCAGTGCGGGGTTCGCAGACTATGGCTACACCTTC
>NA|once|TRBJ2-1|TRBV30
CAWSRAKYNEQFF
TGTGCCTGGAGCAGGGCTAAGTACAATGAGCAGTTCTTC
>NA|few|TRBJ1-5|TRBV10-3
CAISESGGHQPQHF
TGTGCCATCAGTGAGTCGGGGGGACATCAGCCCCAGCATTTT
>NA|NA|TRBJ1-3|TRBV18
CASSPPHGNTIYF
TGTGCCAGCTCACCACCACATGGAAACACCATATATTTT
>NA|NA|TRBJ1-2|TRBV28
CASSLRGTYGYTF
TGTGCCAGCAGTTTAAGGGGTACCTATGGCTACACCTTC
>TRBD2|NA|TRBJ2-1|TRBV7-8
CASSLMGAGAAYNEQFF
TGTGCCAGCAGCTTGATGGGAGCGGGAGCCGCCTACAATGAGCAGTTCTTC
>TRBD1|once|TRBJ2-7|TRBV10-3
CAISGRQGDEQYF
TGTGCCATCAGTGGCAGACAGGGAGACGAGCAGTACTTC
>NA|few|TRBJ1-5|TRBV3-1/TRBV3-2
CASSQERPGHNQPQHF
TGTGCCAGCAGCCAAGAAAGGCCAGGGCACAATCAGCCCCAGCATTTT
>NA|once|TRBJ2-3|TRBV12-5
CASGLGAAGATDTQYF
TGTGCTAGTGGTTTGGGGGCGGCAGGGGCAACAGATACGCAGTATTTT
>TRBD2|few|TRBJ2-5|TRBV2
CASSFGLAGFETQYF
TGTGCCAGCAGTTTCGGACTAGCGGGCTTTGAGACCCAGTACTTC
>TRBD1|NA|TRBJ1-2|TRBV24-1
CATSDPGQHNYGYTF
TGTGCCACCAGTGATCCGGGACAGCATAACTATGGCTACACCTTC
>NA|few|TRBJ1-2|TRBV15
CATSRDEGTPIRNGYTF
TGTGCCACCAGCAGGGACGAGGGTACCCCGATAAGGAATGGCTACACCTTC
>TRBD2|NA|TRBJ2-7|TRBV28
CASSLPLAAPREQYF
TGTGCCAGCAGTTTACCGCTAGCGGCCCCTAGGGAGCAGTACTTC
>NA|NA|TRBJ2-7|TRBV9
CASSPRISSYEQYF
TGTGCCAGCAGCCCACGAATTAGCTCCTACGAGCAGTACTTC
>NA|NA|TRBJ1-1|TRBV18
CASSPGRNTEAFF
TGTGCCAGCTCACCGGGGCGGAACACTGAAGCTTTCTTT
>NA|NA|TRBJ1-5|TRBV5-1
CASSLLGSSNQPQHF
TGCGCCAGCAGCTTGCTGGGGAGTAGCAATCAGCCCCAGCATTTT
>NA|NA|TRBJ2-7|TRBV1
CTSSQGCAGGTTTYEQYF
TGCACCAGCAGCCAAGGATGCGCGGGAGGGACAACCACCTACGAGCAGTACTTC
>TRBD1|NA|TRBJ2-5|TRBV3-1/TRBV3-2
CASSQEGTEKETQYF
TGTGCCAGCAGCCAAGAGGGGACAGAAAAAGAGACCCAGTACTTC